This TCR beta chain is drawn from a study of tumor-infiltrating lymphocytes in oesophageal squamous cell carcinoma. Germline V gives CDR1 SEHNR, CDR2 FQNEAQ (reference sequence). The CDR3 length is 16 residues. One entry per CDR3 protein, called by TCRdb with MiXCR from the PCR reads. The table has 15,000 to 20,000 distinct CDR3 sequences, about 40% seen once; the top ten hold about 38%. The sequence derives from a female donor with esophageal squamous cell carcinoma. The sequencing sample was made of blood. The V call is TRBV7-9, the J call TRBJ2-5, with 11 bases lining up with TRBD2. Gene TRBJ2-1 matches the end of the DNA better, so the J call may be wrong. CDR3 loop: CASSLASGRDYNEQFF. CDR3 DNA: TGTGCCAGCAGCTTAGCTAGCGGGAGGGACTACAATGAGCAGTTCTTC.